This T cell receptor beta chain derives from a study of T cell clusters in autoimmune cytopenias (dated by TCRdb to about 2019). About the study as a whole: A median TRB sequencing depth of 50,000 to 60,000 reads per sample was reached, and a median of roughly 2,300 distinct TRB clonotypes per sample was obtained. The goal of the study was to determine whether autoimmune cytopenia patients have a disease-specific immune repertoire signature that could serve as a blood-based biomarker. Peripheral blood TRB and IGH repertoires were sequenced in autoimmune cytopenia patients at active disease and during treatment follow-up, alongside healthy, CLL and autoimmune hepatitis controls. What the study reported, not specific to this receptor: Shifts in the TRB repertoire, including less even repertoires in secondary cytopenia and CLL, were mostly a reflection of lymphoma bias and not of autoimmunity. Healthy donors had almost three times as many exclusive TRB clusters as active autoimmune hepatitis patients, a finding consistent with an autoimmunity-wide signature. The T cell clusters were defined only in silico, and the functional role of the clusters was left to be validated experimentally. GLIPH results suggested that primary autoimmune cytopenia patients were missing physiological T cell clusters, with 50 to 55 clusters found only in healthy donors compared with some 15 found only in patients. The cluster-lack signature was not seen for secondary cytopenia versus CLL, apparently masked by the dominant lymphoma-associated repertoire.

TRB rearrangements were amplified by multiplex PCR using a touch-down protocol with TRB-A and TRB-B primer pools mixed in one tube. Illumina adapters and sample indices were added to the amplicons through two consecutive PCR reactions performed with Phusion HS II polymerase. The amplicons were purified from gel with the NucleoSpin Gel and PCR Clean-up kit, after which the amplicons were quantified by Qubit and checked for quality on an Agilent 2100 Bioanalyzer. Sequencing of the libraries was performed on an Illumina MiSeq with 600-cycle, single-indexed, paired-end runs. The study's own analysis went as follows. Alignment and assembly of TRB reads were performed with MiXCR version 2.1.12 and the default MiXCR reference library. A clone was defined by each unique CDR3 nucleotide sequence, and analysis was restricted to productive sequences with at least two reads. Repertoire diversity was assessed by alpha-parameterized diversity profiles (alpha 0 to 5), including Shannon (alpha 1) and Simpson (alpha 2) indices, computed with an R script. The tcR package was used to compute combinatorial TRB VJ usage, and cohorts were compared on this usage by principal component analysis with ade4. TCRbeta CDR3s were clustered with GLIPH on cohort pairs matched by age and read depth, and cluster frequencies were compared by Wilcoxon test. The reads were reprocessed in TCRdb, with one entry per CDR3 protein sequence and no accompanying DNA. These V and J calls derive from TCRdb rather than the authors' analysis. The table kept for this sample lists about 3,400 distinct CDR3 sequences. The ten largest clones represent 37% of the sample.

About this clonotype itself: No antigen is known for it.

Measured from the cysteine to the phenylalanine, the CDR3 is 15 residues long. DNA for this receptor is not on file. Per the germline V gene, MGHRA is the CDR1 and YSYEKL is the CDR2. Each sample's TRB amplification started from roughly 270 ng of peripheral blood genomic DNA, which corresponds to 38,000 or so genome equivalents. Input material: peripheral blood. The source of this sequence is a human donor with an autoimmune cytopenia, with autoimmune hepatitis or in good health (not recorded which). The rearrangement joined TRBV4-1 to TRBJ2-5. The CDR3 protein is CASSQDGRLGETQYF.